The 32 T cell receptor beta chains reported below all come from one sample, sequenced in a study of beta chain features in type 1 diabetes. Expressed TCRB transcripts were sequenced because the isolated RNA had all been reverse transcribed beforehand. Profiling relied on immunoSEQ multiplex PCR, and the TCRdb table lists in-frame clones only, not all of them. The sample records about 340,000 clones, 6.5% to 10% being singletons. Sample: central memory CD4+ T cells from blood. These receptor sequences come from a woman younger than 35 in good health.

This chain joins TRBV4-2 and TRBJ2-4; the D gene is possibly TRBD1 (6 bases). The CDR3 is 17 residues long. Per germline, CDR1 LGHNA and CDR2 YNFKEQ. V shed 3 bases and J shed 0 bases, with 15 bases lying between them. CDR3 protein: CASSQFLGQRAKNIQYF. CDR3 sequence (DNA): TGTGCCAGCAGCCAGTTTTTGGGACAACGAGCCAAAAACATTCAGTACTTC.

The chain is built from TRBV6-5 and TRBJ2-2; 11 bases fit TRBD2. V lost 2 bases and J lost 7; bases outside the gene matches: 6. This CDR3 is built from 16 residues. CDR1 and CDR2 (germline): MNHEY, SVGAGI. For the CDR3, the DNA is TGTGCCAGCAGTTACCCTAGCGGGAGGAGTGTCGGGGAGCTGTTTTTT. It specifies CASSYPSGRSVGELFF.

J is TRBJ1-5 and V is TRBV5-1; TRBD1 aligns across 7 bases. V lost 1 base, J lost 6 bases, and 4 bases stayed unmatched. This CDR3 has 14 amino acids. Germline values: CDR1 SGHRS, CDR2 YFSETQ. The CDR3 DNA sequence: TGCGCCAGCAGCTTGATGCAGGGGGGTCAGCCCCAGCATTTT. It is translated as CASSLMQGGQPQHF.

This clone was picked up a small number of times. This chain connects TRBV2 to TRBJ2-3, with 7 nucleotides matching TRBD1. Germline trimming cut 6 bases from V and 2 bases from J; bases unmatched to any gene: 5. In germline, CDR1 is SNHLY, CDR2 FYNNEI. CDR3 length: 14 residues. The CDR3: CASRIQGNTDTQYF. Written as DNA, the CDR3 is TGTGCCAGCAGGATACAGGGGAACACAGATACGCAGTATTTT.

The genes are TRBV27 and TRBJ2-2, with D unclear. With 5 bases removed from V and 6 bases from J, the gap between germline ends came to 4 bases. Germline V gives CDR1 MNHEY, CDR2 SMNVEV (reference sequence). The CDR3 is 11 residues long. CDR3 sequence: CASSHAGELFF. CDR3 bases: TGTGCCAGCAGTCATGCCGGGGAGCTGTTTTTT.

The CDR3, as DNA: TGTGCCAGCAGCCATTACCGGGGTTCTCGAACTCGGGAGCAGTACTTC. It specifies CASSHYRGSRTREQYF. V gene TRBV14 combines with J gene TRBJ2-7; maybe TRBD2 (5 bases). The V end lost 3 bases, the J end lost 7 bases, and 22 bases lay between the germline ends. The CDR3 totals 16 residues. Germline CDR1 is SGHDN and CDR2 is FVKESK. Complete variable domain (other parts from reference TRBV14 and TRBJ2-7): EAGVTQFPSHSVIEKGQTVTLRCDPISGHDNLYWYRRVMGKEIKFLLHFVKESKQDESGMPNNRFLAERTGGTYSTLKVQPAELEDSGVYFCASSHYRGSRTREQYFGPGTRLTVT.

This clone has a handful of counts. The chain recombines TRBV4-2 with TRBJ2-3, with a weak D call TRBD2 (6 bases). There are 16 residues in the CDR3. The germline gives CDR1 LGHNA, CDR2 YNFKEQ. The V end lost 3 bases, the J end lost 0 bases, and 13 bases lay between the germline ends. CDR3 bases: TGTGCCAGCAGCCAGGGCCAAGCGGGTAGCACAGATACGCAGTATTTT. Protein product: CASSQGQAGSTDTQYF.

This clone was detected only a few times. This chain links TRBV9 with TRBJ1-3; D gene uncertain. V was shortened by 4 bases and J by 0 bases, with 14 bases between the two germline ends. From germline, CDR1 is SGDLS and CDR2 YYNGEE. The CDR3 has 16 amino acids. CDR3 in DNA: TGTGCCAGCAGCTCGCAAATCAGGAGCTCTGGAAACACCATATATTTT. It yields the protein CASSSQIRSSGNTIYF.

The V call is TRBV7-2, the J call TRBJ1-2; D is undetermined. There are 12 residues in the CDR3. V lost 3 bases, J lost 3 bases, and 5 bases lay in between. Per germline, CDR1 SGHTA and CDR2 FQGNSA. The CDR3 coding sequence is TGTGCCAGCAGCTTCGGTGACTATGGCTACACCTTC. Its translation is CASSFGDYGYTF.

The rearrangement links TRBV4-1 to TRBJ2-3, with 11 bases aligning to TRBD2. The CDR3 consists of 17 residues. From germline, CDR1 is MGHRA and CDR2 YSYEKL. The ends lost 1 base at V and 5 bases at J; junction bases unmatched: 8. This chain's CDR3 is CASSQVISGRGGDTQYF. CDR3 in DNA: TGCGCCAGCAGCCAAGTGATTAGCGGGAGGGGCGGAGATACGCAGTATTTT.

This clone was seen more than once but under ten times. The V call is TRBV4-3, the J call TRBJ2-1; possibly TRBD1 for D (7 bases). This CDR3 comprises 16 residues. The V gene lost 1 base and the J gene lost 3 bases, with 13 bases spanning the gap. Germline-derived CDR1 and CDR2 are LGHNA and YSLEER. The CDR3: CASSQGLGGYYNEQFF. The CDR3 nucleotides read TGCGCCAGCAGCCAAGGACTAGGGGGCTACTACAATGAGCAGTTCTTC.

V gene TRBV7-2 combines with J gene TRBJ2-6; D unclear. The V end was cut by 1 base, the J end by 1 base, with 5 bases between. This CDR3 is built from 15 residues. CDR1 and CDR2 from the germline V gene are SGHTA and FQGNSA. As DNA, the CDR3 is TGTGCCAGCAGCTTAGATGGGTCTGGGGCCAACGTCCTGACTTTC. This codes for CASSLDGSGANVLTF.

The chain uses TRBV10-3 and TRBJ2-7, with unresolved D. Germline lookup yields CDR1 ENHRY and CDR2 SYGVKD. There are 13 residues in the CDR3. The V end lost 6 bases, the J end lost 3 bases, and 12 bases lay between the germline ends. CDR3 nucleotides: TGTGCCATCAGCCCGACTGGGGACTACGAGCAGTACTTC. This encodes CAISPTGDYEQYF.

This clone was seen a few times. The gene calls are TRBV6-6 and TRBJ2-2; D is undetermined. Trimming stripped 5 bases from V and 0 bases from J, with 10 bases between. Germline V lookup: CDR1 MNHNY, CDR2 SVGAGI (reference sequence). This CDR3 is 15 amino acids long. The CDR3 nucleotides are TGTGCCAGCAGTCAGTATACTACGAACACCGGGGAGCTGTTTTTT. Protein sequence: CASSQYTTNTGELFF.

This clone was observed a handful of times. This chain uses TRBV9 with TRBJ2-7; TRBD1 might be the D (5 bases). Germline V CDR1 and CDR2: SGDLS, YYNGEE. Trimming shortened V by 0 bases and J by 3 bases, and 13 bases separated the two germline ends. The CDR3 has 15 residues. The CDR3, as DNA: TGTGCCAGCAGCGTAGAAGGGGATTCCTACTACGAGCAGTACTTC. Its protein product is CASSVEGDSYYEQYF.

Many counts were recorded for this clone. The genes are TRBV10-3 and TRBJ2-7, with 11 nucleotides matching TRBD2. The CDR3 has 15 residues. Looked up from germline, CDR1 is ENHRY and CDR2 is SYGVKD. J was trimmed by 0 bases and V by 2 bases; bases with no gene match: 0. The CDR3 sequence is CAISETSGSSYEQYF. For the CDR3, the DNA is TGTGCCATCAGTGAGACTAGCGGGAGCTCCTACGAGCAGTACTTC.

This clone has a handful of counts. The chain recombines TRBV5-1 with TRBJ2-5, with a tentative D call TRBD1 (5 bases). This CDR3 contains 17 residues. Trimming left V 0 bases short and J 1 base short, with 16 bases between. Germline V gene lookup returns CDR1 SGHRS and CDR2 YFSETQ. The CDR3 loop is CASSLAPTGNSQETQYF. The CDR3 DNA follows: TGCGCCAGCAGCTTGGCCCCAACAGGAAATTCCCAAGAGACCCAGTACTTC.

This chain joins TRBV7-2 and TRBJ1-2; TRBD1 matches 7 bases. The V segment lost 7 bases and the J segment 4 bases; nucleotides outside the gene matches: 6. The CDR3 sequence is 13 residues long. Looked up from germline, CDR1 is SGHTA and CDR2 is FQGNSA. The CDR3 sequence: CASNLAGGYGYTF. CDR3 nucleotide sequence: TGTGCCAGCAACCTAGCAGGGGGCTATGGCTACACCTTC.

This clone was counted between two and nine times. V gene TRBV5-8 combines with J gene TRBJ2-1; 15 bases line up with TRBD2. V was pared by 4 bases and J by 6 bases, with 5 bases of the junction left unmatched. Germline lookup yields CDR1 SGHTS and CDR2 YDEGEE. The CDR3 has 16 amino acids. The CDR3 nucleotides are TGTGCCAGCAGCCCCGGGACTAGCGGGAGGAGCAATGAGCAGTTCTTC. Its translation: CASSPGTSGRSNEQFF.

The chain recombines TRBV6-6 with TRBJ1-2; perhaps TRBD1 as D (6 bases). The germline gives CDR1 MNHNY, CDR2 SVGAGI (reference sequence). This CDR3 is built from 16 residues. V dropped 4 bases and J dropped 0 bases, with 15 bases sitting between them. CDR3 loop: CASSSPDRLTNYGYTF. The CDR3 DNA is TGTGCCAGCAGTTCTCCCGACAGGCTCACTAACTATGGCTACACCTTC.

This chain connects TRBV5-4 to TRBJ1-1; 10 bases map to TRBD1. This CDR3 is 14 amino acids long. Per germline, CDR1 SGHNT and CDR2 YYREEE (reference sequence). The J segment lost 5 bases and the V segment lost 5 bases, leaving 6 bases of the junction unmatched. The CDR3 nucleotides read TGTGCCAGCAGGTCGGGGACAGGGGTTACTGAAGCTTTCTTT. It specifies CASRSGTGVTEAFF.

The rearrangement links TRBV29-1 to TRBJ1-4; D is undetermined. Germline CDR1 and CDR2: SQVTM and ANQGSEA. With 6 bases removed from V and 6 bases from J, the gap between germline ends came to 26 bases. The CDR3 is 17 residues long. CDR3 loop: CSVDTNLTSKSDEKLFF. In DNA, the CDR3 is TGCAGCGTAGATACTAACTTGACGAGTAAAAGTGATGAAAAACTGTTTTTT.

This clone was observed a few times. The rearrangement links TRBV20-1 to TRBJ2-5; no clear D. The ends were cut back, 6 bases at V and 5 bases at J, with 10 bases in the middle. CDR1 and CDR2 from the germline V gene are DFQATT and SNEGSKA (reference sequence). The length of the CDR3 is 11 residues. Here the CDR3 DNA reads TGCAGTGCGCGCCCTCGGGAGACCCAGTACTTC. It specifies CSARPRETQYF.

This chain uses TRBV6-6 with TRBJ1-2, with no clear D. Between the trimmed V and J ends, which lost 7 bases and 6 bases, there was a span of 12 bases. The CDR3 is made up of 12 amino acids. The germline CDR1 and CDR2 sequences are MNHNY and SVGAGI (reference sequence). The CDR3 loop reads CASTQGKDGYTF. CDR3 DNA sequence: TGTGCCAGCACCCAAGGGAAGGATGGCTACACCTTC.

This clone was seen a handful of times. The genes are TRBV20-1 and TRBJ2-7; the D is unclear. The CDR3 totals 11 residues. Trimming removed 2 bases from V and 9 bases from J, with 11 bases in between. Germline CDR1 reads DFQATT; CDR2 reads SNEGSKA (reference sequence). In DNA, the CDR3 is TGCAGTGCTAGAACGGCTACTATGCAGTACTTC. The encoded protein is CSARTATMQYF.

The chain links TRBV2 to TRBJ1-1; D uncertain. Deletions cut 7 bases from V and 0 bases from J, with 18 bases between. The CDR3 consists of 16 residues. In germline, CDR1 is SNHLY, CDR2 FYNNEI. The CDR3 reads CASTELSRLVNTEAFF. CDR3 coding DNA: TGTGCCAGCACCGAACTTAGTCGTCTAGTGAACACTGAAGCTTTCTTT. Supplemented by reference TRBV2 and TRBJ1-1, the full variable domain reads EPEVTQTPSHQVTQMGQEVILRCVPISNHLYFYWYRQILGQKVEFLVSFYNNEISEKSEIFDDQFSVERPDGSNFTLKIRSTKLEDSAMYFCASTELSRLVNTEAFFGQGTRLTVV.

Here the CDR3 DNA reads TGTGCCAGCAGCTTAGTTCGGGACAGGGGGAATTCACCCCTCCACTTT. Translated, it gives CASSLVRDRGNSPLHF. The V gene is TRBV11-2, the J gene TRBJ1-6; 11 positions match TRBD1. The V segment lost 1 base and the J segment 7 bases; nucleotides outside the gene matches: 3. From germline, CDR1 is SGHAT and CDR2 FQNNGV. The CDR3 contains 16 residues. Combining the CDR3 with reference TRBV11-2 and TRBJ1-6 gives the whole variable domain EAGVAQSPRYKIIEKRQSVAFWCNPISGHATLYWYQQILGQGPKLLIQFQNNGVVDDSQLPKDRFSAERLKGVDSTLKIQPAKLEDSAVYLCASSLVRDRGNSPLHFGNGTRLTVT.

This clone occurred a few times. The V call is TRBV7-9, the J call TRBJ1-5; D gene unclear. Between the trimmed V and J ends, which lost 1 base and 0 bases, there was a span of 4 bases. From germline, CDR1 is SEHNR and CDR2 FQNEAQ (reference sequence). The CDR3 extends over 14 amino acids. Here the CDR3 DNA reads TGTGCCAGCAGCTTAGGCAATAGCAATCAGCCCCAGCATTTT. Amino acids: CASSLGNSNQPQHF.

This clone was found a few times. J is TRBJ2-2 and V is TRBV19, with unresolved D. This CDR3 has 14 amino acids. Trimming pared 8 bases from V and 1 base from J, leaving 11 bases between. Germline CDR1 and CDR2: LNHDA and SQIVND (reference sequence). This chain's CDR3 is CASEDRGNTGELFF. The CDR3 coding sequence is TGTGCCAGTGAGGACCGTGGGAACACCGGGGAGCTGTTTTTT. The entire variable domain, with the rest obtained from reference TRBV19 and TRBJ2-2, is as follows: DGGITQSPKYLFRKEGQNVTLSCEQNLNHDAMYWYRQDPGQGLRLIYYSQIVNDFQKGDIAEGYSVSREKKESFPLTVTSAQKNPTAFYLCASEDRGNTGELFFGEGSRLTVL.

The sample holds many counts of this clone. The chain recombines TRBV5-4 with TRBJ2-5; no reliable D call. The CDR3 runs to 14 residues. V lost 4 bases to trimming and J lost 0 bases, with 10 bases between them. The germline gives CDR1 SGHNT, CDR2 YYREEE (reference sequence). The CDR3 protein is CASSAQEYQETQYF. CDR3 DNA: TGTGCCAGCAGCGCGCAAGAGTACCAAGAGACCCAGTACTTC.

This chain links TRBV7-9 with TRBJ2-7; D possibly uses TRBD1 or TRBD2 (7 bases each). Germline V lookup: CDR1 SEHNR, CDR2 FQNEAQ (reference sequence). V shed 4 bases and J shed 2 bases, with 24 bases lying between them. The CDR3 is made up of 18 amino acids. DNA for the CDR3: TGTGCCAGCAGCTCAGCAAGGGGACAGCGGGGCCGAACCTACGAGCAGTACTTC. This sequence encodes CASSSARGQRGRTYEQYF. The full variable domain, rest sourced from reference TRBV7-9 and TRBJ2-7, is DTGVSQNPRHKITKRGQNVTFRCDPISEHNRLYWYRQTLGQGPEFLTYFQNEAQLEKSRLLSDRFSAERPKGSFSTLEIQRTEQGDSAMYLCASSSARGQRGRTYEQYFGPGTRLTVT.

This clone has only a few counts. The rearrangement joins TRBV29-1 to TRBJ2-7; tentatively, D is TRBD1 (5 bases). The germline gives CDR1 SQVTM, CDR2 ANQGSEA. Trimming shortened V by 6 bases and J by 6 bases, and 18 bases separated the two germline ends. This CDR3 is built from 13 residues. CDR3 sequence (DNA): TGCAGCGTCCTGGGGCACTTAATGGGCGAGCAGTACTTC. Protein product: CSVLGHLMGEQYF.